This T cell receptor beta chain derives from a study of CXCR3-negative and CXCR3-positive naive CD8 T cells. Whole-study findings and limits: Partial loss of CXCR3 expression followed cryopreservation; most assays used fresh PBMCs.

5' RACE that incorporated UMI labels was used to prepare the TRB cDNA libraries. TCRdb derives one entry per CDR3 protein from the 5' RACE reads, leaving out DNA. The sample's table shows some 130,000 distinct CDR3 sequences. Germline assignment: CDR1 SQVTM and CDR2 ANQGSEA. The CDR3 sequence is 16 residues long. A remark on this clonotype: Its matching antigen is unknown.

Source material: naive CXCR3- CD8+ T cells from blood. Subset in this sample: CD45RO-CCR7+CD27+CD95- naive CD8+ T cells lacking CXCR3 (TNR3-). The chain recombines TRBV29-1 with TRBJ1-1; the TCRdb call, TRBD1, lacks DNA for checking. The clonotype originates from a human donor in good health. Some clones in this sample may be carry-over from other donors' samples. The CDR3 here is CSVEVWTGAMNTEAFF.